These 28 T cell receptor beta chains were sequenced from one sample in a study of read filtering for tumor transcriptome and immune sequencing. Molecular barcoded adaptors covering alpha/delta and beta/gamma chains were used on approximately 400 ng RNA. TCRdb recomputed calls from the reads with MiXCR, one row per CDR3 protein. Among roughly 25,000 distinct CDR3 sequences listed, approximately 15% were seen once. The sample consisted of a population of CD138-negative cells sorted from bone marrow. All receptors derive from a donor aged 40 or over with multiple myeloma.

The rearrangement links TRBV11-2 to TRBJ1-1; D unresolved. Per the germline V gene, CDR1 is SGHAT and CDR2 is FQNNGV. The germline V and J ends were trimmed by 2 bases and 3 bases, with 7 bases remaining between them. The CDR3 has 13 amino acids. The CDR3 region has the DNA TGTGCCAGCAGCTTACAGGAGGACACTGAAGCTTTCTTT. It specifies CASSLQEDTEAFF.

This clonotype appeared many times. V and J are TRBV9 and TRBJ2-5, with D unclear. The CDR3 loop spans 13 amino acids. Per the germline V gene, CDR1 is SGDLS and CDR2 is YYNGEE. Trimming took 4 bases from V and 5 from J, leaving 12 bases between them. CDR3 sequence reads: CASSSPPAETQYF. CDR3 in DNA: TGTGCCAGCAGCAGTCCCCCGGCGGAGACCCAGTACTTC.

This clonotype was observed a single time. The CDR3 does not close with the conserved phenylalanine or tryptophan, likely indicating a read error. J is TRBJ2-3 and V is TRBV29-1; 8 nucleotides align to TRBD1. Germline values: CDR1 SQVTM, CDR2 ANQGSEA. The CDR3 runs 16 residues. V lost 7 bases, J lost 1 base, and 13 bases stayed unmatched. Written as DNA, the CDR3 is TGCAGCGGGAGACAGGGGACGGGAGCGCGCACAGATACGCAGTATCTT. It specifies CSGRQGTGARTDTQYL.

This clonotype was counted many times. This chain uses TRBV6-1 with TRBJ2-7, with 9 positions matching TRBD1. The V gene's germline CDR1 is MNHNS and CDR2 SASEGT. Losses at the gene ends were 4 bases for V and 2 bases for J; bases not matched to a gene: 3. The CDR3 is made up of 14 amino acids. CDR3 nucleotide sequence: TGTGCCAGCAGTGCCGGGACAGGGCCCTACGAGCAGTACTTC. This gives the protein CASSAGTGPYEQYF.

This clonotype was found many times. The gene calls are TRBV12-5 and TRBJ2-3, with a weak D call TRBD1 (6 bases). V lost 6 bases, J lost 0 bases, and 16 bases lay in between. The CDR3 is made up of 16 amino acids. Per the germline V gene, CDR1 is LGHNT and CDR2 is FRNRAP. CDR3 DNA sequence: TGTGCTAGTGGCCGCAATAAAGGGGGTAGCACAGATACGCAGTATTTT. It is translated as CASGRNKGGSTDTQYF. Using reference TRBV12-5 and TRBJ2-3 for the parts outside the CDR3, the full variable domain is DARVTQTPRHKVTEMGQEVTMRCQPILGHNTVFWYRQTMMQGLELLAYFRNRAPLDDSGMPKDRFSAEMPDATLATLKIQPSEPRDSAVYFCASGRNKGGSTDTQYFGPGTRLTVL.

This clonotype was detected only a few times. The CDR3 sequence: CASSLEQGDRSDTQYF. The CDR3 nucleotides read TGCGCCAGCAGCTTGGAGCAGGGGGATCGATCAGATACGCAGTATTTT. V usage is TRBV5-1 and J usage is TRBJ2-3; TRBD1 agrees at 7 bases. CDR3 length: 16 amino acids. Germline assignment: CDR1 SGHRS and CDR2 YFSETQ. The ends lost 0 bases at V and 4 bases at J; junction bases unmatched: 8.

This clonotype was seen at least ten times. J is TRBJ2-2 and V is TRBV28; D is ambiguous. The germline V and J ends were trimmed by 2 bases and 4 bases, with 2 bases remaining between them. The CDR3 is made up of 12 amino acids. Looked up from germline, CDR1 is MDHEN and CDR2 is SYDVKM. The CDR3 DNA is TGTGCCAGCAGTTTAGCCACCGGGGAGCTGTTTTTT. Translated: CASSLATGELFF.

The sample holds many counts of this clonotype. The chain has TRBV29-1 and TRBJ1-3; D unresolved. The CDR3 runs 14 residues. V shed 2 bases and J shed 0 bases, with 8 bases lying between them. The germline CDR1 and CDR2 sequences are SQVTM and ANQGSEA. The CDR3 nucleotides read TGCAGCGTTGAACCCCGACTCTCTGGAAACACCATATATTTT. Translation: CSVEPRLSGNTIYF.

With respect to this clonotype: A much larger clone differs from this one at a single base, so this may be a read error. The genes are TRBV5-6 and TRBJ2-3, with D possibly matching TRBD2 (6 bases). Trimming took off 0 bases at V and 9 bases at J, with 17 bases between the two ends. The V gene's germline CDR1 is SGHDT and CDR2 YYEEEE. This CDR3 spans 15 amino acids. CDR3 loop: CASSLAGGMVVTQYF. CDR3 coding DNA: TGTGCCAGCAGCTTGGCTGGCGGGATGGTAGTCACGCAGTATTTT.

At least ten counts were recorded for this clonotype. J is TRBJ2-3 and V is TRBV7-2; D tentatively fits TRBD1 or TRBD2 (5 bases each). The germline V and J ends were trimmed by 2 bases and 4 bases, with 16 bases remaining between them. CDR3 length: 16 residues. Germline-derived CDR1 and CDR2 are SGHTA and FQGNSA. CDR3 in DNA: TGTGCCAGCAGCTTAAGGGGCGGAGGCCCCCCAGATACGCAGTATTTT. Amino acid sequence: CASSLRGGGPPDTQYF.

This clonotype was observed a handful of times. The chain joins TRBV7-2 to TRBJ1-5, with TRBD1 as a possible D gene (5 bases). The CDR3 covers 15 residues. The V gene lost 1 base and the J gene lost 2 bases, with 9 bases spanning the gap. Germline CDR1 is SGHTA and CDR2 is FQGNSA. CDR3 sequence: CASSLDGGGNQPQHF. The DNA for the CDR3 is TGTGCCAGCAGCTTAGATGGGGGAGGCAATCAGCCCCAGCATTTT.

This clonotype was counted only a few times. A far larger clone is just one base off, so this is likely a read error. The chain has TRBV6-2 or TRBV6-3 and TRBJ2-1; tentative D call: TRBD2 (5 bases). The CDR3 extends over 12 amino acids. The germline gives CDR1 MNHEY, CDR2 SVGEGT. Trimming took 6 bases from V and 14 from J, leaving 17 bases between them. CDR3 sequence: CASSEGLGNEFF. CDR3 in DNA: TGTGCCAGCAGCGAAGGACTTGGCAACGAGTTCTTC.

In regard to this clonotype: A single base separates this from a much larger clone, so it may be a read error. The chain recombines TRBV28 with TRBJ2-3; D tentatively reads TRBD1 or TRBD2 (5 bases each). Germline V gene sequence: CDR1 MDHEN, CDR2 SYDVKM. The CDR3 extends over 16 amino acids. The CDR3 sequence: CASSWGFRASTDTRYF. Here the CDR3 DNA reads TGTGCCAGCAGTTGGGGGTTCAGAGCTAGCACAGATACGCGGTATTTT.

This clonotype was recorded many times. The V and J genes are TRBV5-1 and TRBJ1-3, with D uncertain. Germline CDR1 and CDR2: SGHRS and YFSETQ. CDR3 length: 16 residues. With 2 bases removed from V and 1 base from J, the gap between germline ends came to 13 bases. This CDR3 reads CASSLRGISSGNTIYF. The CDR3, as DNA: TGCGCCAGCAGCTTACGTGGGATTTCTTCTGGAAACACCATATATTTT.

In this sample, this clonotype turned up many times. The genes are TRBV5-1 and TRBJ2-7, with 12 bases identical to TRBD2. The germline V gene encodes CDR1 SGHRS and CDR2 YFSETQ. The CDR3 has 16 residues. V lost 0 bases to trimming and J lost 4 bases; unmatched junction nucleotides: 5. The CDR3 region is CASSLAGLAGKYEQYF. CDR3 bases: TGCGCCAGCAGCTTGGCCGGACTAGCGGGAAAGTACGAGCAGTACTTC. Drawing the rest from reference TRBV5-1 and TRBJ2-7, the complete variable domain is KAGVTQTPRYLIKTRGQQVTLSCSPISGHRSVSWYQQTPGQGLQFLFEYFSETQRNKGNFPGRFSGRQFSNSRSEMNVSTLELGDSALYLCASSLAGLAGKYEQYFGPGTRLTVT.

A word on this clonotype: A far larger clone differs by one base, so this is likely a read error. CDR3 sequence (DNA): TGTGCCAGCAGTTACTCGTTTGTGGCAGGGGGGATCTTCTACGAGCAGTACTTC. Amino acids: CASSYSFVAGGIFYEQYF. The chain joins TRBV6-5 to TRBJ2-7; TRBD1 is a possible D gene (7 bases). Germline-derived CDR1 and CDR2 are MNHEY and SVGAGI. The CDR3 contains 18 residues. Trimming removed 0 bases at V and 3 bases at J, with 21 bases between.

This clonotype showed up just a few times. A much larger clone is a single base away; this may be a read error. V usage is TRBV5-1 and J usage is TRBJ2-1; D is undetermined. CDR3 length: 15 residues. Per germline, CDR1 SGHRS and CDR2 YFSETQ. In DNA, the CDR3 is TGCGCCAGCAGCTTGGATAAAGTCTTCTACAATGGGCAGTTCTTC. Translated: CASSLDKVFYNGQFF.

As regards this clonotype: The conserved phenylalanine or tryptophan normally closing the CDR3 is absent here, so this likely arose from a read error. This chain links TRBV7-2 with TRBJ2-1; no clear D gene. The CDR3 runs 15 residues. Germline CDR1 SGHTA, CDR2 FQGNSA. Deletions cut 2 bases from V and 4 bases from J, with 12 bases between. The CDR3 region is CASSLLVVQYNEQFI. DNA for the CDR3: TGTGCCAGCAGCTTACTAGTGGTCCAGTACAATGAGCAGTTCATC.

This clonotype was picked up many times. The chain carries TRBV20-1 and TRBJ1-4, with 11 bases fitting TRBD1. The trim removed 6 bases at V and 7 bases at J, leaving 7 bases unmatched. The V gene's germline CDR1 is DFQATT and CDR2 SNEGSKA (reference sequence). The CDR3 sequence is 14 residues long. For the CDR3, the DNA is TGCAGTGCCAACGCCGGGACAGGGGGTGAAAAACTGTTTTTT. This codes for CSANAGTGGEKLFF.

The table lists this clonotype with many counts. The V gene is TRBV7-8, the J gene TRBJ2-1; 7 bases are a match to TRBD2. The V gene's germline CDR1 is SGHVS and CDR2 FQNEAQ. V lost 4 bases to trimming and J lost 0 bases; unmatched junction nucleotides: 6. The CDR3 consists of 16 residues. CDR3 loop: CASSSLTGGSYNEQFF. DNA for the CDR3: TGTGCCAGCAGCTCCTTGACGGGGGGCTCCTACAATGAGCAGTTCTTC.

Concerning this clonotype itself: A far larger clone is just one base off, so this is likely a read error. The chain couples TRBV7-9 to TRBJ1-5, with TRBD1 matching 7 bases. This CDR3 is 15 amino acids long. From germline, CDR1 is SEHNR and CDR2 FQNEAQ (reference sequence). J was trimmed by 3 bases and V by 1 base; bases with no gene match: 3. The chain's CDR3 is CASSLEGADNQPQHF. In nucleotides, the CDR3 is TGTGCCAGCAGCTTAGAGGGGGCTGACAATCAGCCCCAGCATTTT.

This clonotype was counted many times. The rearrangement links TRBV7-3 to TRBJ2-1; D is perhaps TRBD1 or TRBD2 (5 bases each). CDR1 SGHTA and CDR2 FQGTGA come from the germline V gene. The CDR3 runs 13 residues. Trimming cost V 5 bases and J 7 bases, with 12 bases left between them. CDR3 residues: CASSPSWGNEQFF. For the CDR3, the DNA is TGTGCCAGCAGCCCCTCCTGGGGGAATGAGCAGTTCTTC.

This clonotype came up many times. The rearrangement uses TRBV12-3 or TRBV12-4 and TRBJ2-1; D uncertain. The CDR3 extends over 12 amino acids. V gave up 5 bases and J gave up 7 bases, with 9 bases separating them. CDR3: CASSGVGNEQFF. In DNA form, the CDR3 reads TGTGCCAGCAGTGGGGTGGGGAATGAGCAGTTCTTC.

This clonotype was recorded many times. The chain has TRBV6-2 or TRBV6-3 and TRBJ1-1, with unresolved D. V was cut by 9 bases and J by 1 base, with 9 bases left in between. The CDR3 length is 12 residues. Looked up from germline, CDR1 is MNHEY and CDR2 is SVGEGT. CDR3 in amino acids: CASLTGNTEAFF. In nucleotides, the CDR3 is TGTGCCAGTTTGACCGGGAACACTGAAGCTTTCTTT.

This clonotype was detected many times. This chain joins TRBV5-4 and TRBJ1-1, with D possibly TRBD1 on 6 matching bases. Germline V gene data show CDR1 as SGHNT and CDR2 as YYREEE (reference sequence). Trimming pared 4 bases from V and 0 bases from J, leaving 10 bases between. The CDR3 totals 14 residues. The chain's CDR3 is CASSPRTVNTEAFF. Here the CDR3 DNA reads TGTGCCAGCAGCCCACGGACAGTGAACACTGAAGCTTTCTTT.

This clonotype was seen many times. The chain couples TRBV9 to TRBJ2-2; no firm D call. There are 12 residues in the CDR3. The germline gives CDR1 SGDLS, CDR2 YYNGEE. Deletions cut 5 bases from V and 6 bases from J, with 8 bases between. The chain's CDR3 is CASSPRSGELFF. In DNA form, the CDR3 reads TGTGCCAGCAGTCCAAGGTCCGGGGAGCTGTTTTTT.

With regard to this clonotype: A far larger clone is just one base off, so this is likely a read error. DNA of the CDR3: TGTGCCAGCAGCTCAGATAGGGGGGTTAATTCACCCCTCCACTTT. It codes for CASSSDRGVNSPLHF. The genes are TRBV7-8 and TRBJ1-1; a weak D match, TRBD1 (6 bases). The DNA end lines up better with TRBJ1-6; the J call may be wrong. The CDR3 has 15 residues. Germline V lookup: CDR1 SGHVS, CDR2 FQNEAQ.

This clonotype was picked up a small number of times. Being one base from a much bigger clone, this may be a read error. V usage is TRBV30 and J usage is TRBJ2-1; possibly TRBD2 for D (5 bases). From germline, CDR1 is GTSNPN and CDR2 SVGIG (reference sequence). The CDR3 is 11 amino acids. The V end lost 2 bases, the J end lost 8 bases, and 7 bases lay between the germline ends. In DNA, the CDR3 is TGTGCCTGGAGTATAGCGTATGAGCAGTTCTTC. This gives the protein CAWSIAYEQFF.